These T cell receptor beta chains were read from a single sample in a study of T cell changes during pregnancy in multiple sclerosis. Profiled with immunoSEQ multiplex PCR; TCRdb holds only in-frame clones, not every one. The table includes tens of thousands of clones, around 93% detected once. Source: CD8+ T cells from peripheral blood mononuclear cells, taken after pregnancy. The source is a female donor with multiple sclerosis, enrolled in a pregnancy study. Both conserved end residues are part of each CDR3. A D gene is named only where the DNA matches it firmly. Part of the rows lack a size; the others show once, few, many or a class for expanded clones.

TRBJ2-3 TRBV4-1 NA TRBD1 TGCGCCAGCAGCTATCGGGACAGGGGATCAGATACGCAGTATTTT CASSYRDRGSDTQYF
TRBJ1-4 TRBV7-9 NA TRBD1 TGTGCCAGCAGCCATACGATGGGACAGGGTGGTGAAAAACTGTTTTTT CASSHTMGQGGEKLFF
TRBJ1-5 TRBV7-6 NA TRBD1 TGTGCCAGCAGCTTAGGGAGGGGACAGAACAATCAGCCCCAGCATTTT CASSLGRGQNNQPQHF
TRBJ2-5 TRBV18 NA TRBD2 TGTGCCAGCTCACCGGCGGCGGGAGGGCCGTGGGAGACCCAGTACTTC CASSPAAGGPWETQYF
TRBJ2-7 TRBV6-1 NA NA TGTGCCAGCCGGGACATTGGTCACGAGCAGTACTTC CASRDIGHEQYF
TRBJ2-3 TRBV5-1 NA NA TGCGCCAGCAGCTTAGGGGGCACAGATACGCAGTATTTT CASSLGGTDTQYF
TRBJ2-1 TRBV5-1 NA TRBD1 TGCGCCAGCAGTCCCGGACAGGGGGGCTACGTACCCCCCTACAATGAGCAGTTCTTC CASSPGQGGYVPPYNEQFF
TRBJ2-1 TRBV28 NA TRBD2 TGTGCCAGCAGGCGACTAGCGGGTGGCGGCAATGAGCAGTTCTTC CASRRLAGGGNEQFF
TRBJ1-1 TRBV13 NA NA TGTGCCAGCAGCTTAGGACAGACCAGGTTTGAAGCTTTCTTT CASSLGQTRFEAFF
TRBJ2-3 TRBV27 NA TRBD2 TGTGCCAGCAGTTGGCTAGCGGGAGGTAGAACAGATACGCAGTATTTT CASSWLAGGRTDTQYF
TRBJ2-7 TRBV28 NA NA TGTGCCAGCAGGCCTGAGCCTTCCTCCTACGAGCAGTACTTC CASRPEPSSYEQYF
TRBJ1-4 TRBV28 NA TRBD1 TGTGCCAGCAGTCCTTTCGGACAGGGGGCGCGTTGGGTTAATGAAAAACTGTTTTTT CASSPFGQGARWVNEKLFF
TRBJ1-4 TRBV19 NA NA TGTGCCAGTAGTATGGCCAGGGTCCTTTTCGCAGCTAATGAAAAACTGTTTTTT CASSMARVLFAANEKLFF
TRBJ1-6 TRBV27 NA NA TGTGCCAGCAGTCCCCTCGGGAATTCACCCCTCCACTTT CASSPLGNSPLHF
TRBJ2-7 TRBV4-2 NA NA TGTGCCAGCAGCCAAGATTGGGCGGGCTCCTACGAGCAGTACTTC CASSQDWAGSYEQYF
TRBJ2-7 TRBV11-2 NA NA TGTGCCAGCAGCTCGGGACTTAAGGCCTACGAGCAGTACTTC CASSSGLKAYEQYF
TRBJ2-5 TRBV2 NA TRBD2 TGTGCCAGCAGGGAATCGGGACTAGCGGGTCAAGAGACCCAGTACTTC CASRESGLAGQETQYF
TRBJ2-7 TRBV29-1 NA TRBD2 TGCAGCGTTCTAGCGGGATATCGGTACGAGCAGTACTTC CSVLAGYRYEQYF
TRBJ2-7 TRBV7-2 once TRBD2 TGTGCCAGCAGCCCATGGGTAGCGGGGGGGGAGCAGTACTTC CASSPWVAGGEQYF
TRBJ1-2 TRBV14 NA NA TGTGCCAGCAGCCAAGTAGGGGGATTGCACTACTACACCTTC CASSQVGGLHYYTF
TRBJ2-1 TRBV7-9 few TRBD1 TGTGCCAGCAGCCTCAACGACAGGGTTTTCCTGAATGAGCAGTTCTTC CASSLNDRVFLNEQFF
TRBJ2-6 TRBV19 NA TRBD1 TGTGCCAGTAGTATAGGCTTGACAGGGTTCGGGGCCAACGTCCTGACTTTC CASSIGLTGFGANVLTF
TRBJ1-2 TRBV27 NA NA TGTGCCAGCAGTTCGCCCGGGAAACTTTTTCCAGGCTACACCTTC CASSSPGKLFPGYTF
TRBJ2-7 TRBV2 NA NA TGTGCCAGCAGGGTAGCAGGGGCAGGCACCTACGAGCAGTACTTC CASRVAGAGTYEQYF
TRBJ2-1 TRBV18 NA NA TGTGCCAGCTCACCATCGGCGGGATTGGGTGAGCAGTTCTTC CASSPSAGLGEQFF
TRBJ1-2 TRBV6-5 NA NA TGTGCCAGCAGTTACGGCCTGTCTGGCTACACCTTC CASSYGLSGYTF
TRBJ1-1 TRBV9 NA TRBD1 TGTGCCAGCAGCGTTCGTGGGACAGACAACACTGAAGCTTTCTTT CASSVRGTDNTEAFF
TRBJ2-5 TRBV7-9 NA TRBD1 TGTGCCAGCAGAAAGGGACAGGGGATGGAGACCCAGTACTTC CASRKGQGMETQYF
TRBJ2-3 TRBV5-1 NA NA TGCGCCAGCAGCTTGGACTTCACAGATACGCAGTATTTT CASSLDFTDTQYF
TRBJ1-4 TRBV6-1 NA TRBD1 TGTGCCAGCAGTGTACTGCAGGGGGCTGACCGCGGGGAACTGTTTTTT CASSVLQGADRGELFF
TRBJ2-7 TRBV29-1 NA NA TGCAGCGTTGAAGATGGGGCGCGAGGGGGGGAAATCTTCTACGAGCAGTACTTC CSVEDGARGGEIFYEQYF
TRBJ1-2 TRBV5-4 NA TRBD1 TGTGCCAGCAGCGGGGGGACAGCAGACTATGGCTACACCTTC CASSGGTADYGYTF
TRBJ2-3 TRBV7-9 NA NA TGTGCCAGCAATAGCGGTAGCACAGATACGCAGTATTTT CASNSGSTDTQYF
TRBJ2-2 TRBV7-3 NA NA TGTGCCAGCAGCCTCCAGACAGCAGCGAACACCGGGGAGCTGTTTTTT CASSLQTAANTGELFF
TRBJ2-7 TRBV11-2 NA TRBD2 TGTGCCAGCAGCTTAGTTCGAGGGACTAGCGGGACCTACGAGCAGTACTTC CASSLVRGTSGTYEQYF
TRBJ2-7 TRBV29-1 NA NA TGCAGCGCTATTAGCGCGGAGCCACCCTACGAGCAGTACTTC CSAISAEPPYEQYF
TRBJ2-1 TRBV6-1 NA NA TGTGCCAGCAGTGAATTTGTGGGGCAGGGGATTTACAATGAGCAGTTCTTC CASSEFVGQGIYNEQFF
TRBJ2-1 TRBV7-9 once NA TGTGCCAGCAGGGAACAGGGAAATGAGCAGTTCTTC CASREQGNEQFF
TRBJ1-4 TRBV10-3 NA TRBD1 TGTGCCATCAGTGACCCGGGGGACAGGGTGGATGAAAAACTGTTTTTT CAISDPGDRVDEKLFF
TRBJ1-1 TRBV10-1 NA NA TGCGCCAGCAGTGAGAGTTACAGGGAGAACACTGAAGCTTTCTTT CASSESYRENTEAFF
TRBJ1-1 TRBV5-1 NA NA TGCGCCAGCAGCTTGAACAGCGGGAGGGACACTGAAGCTTTCTTT CASSLNSGRDTEAFF
TRBJ2-2 TRBV27 NA NA TGTGCCAGCAGTTTCCCGACAGGCGGGGAGCTGTTTTTT CASSFPTGGELFF
TRBJ2-2 TRBV12-5 NA NA TGTGCTAGTGGCTTATATGCCGGGGAGCTGTTTTTT CASGLYAGELFF
TRBJ2-1 TRBV7-6 NA NA TGTGCCAGCAGCGCCCGGGGGGCAGGTGAGCAGTTCTTC CASSARGAGEQFF
TRBJ2-7 TRBV5-4 NA TRBD1 TGTGCCAGCAGCATCGGGACAGGGAGCTCCTACGAGCAGTACTTC CASSIGTGSSYEQYF
TRBJ2-7 TRBV7-8 NA TRBD1 TGTGCCAGCAGCTTCCCCGAGGTACAGGGGGCGAGGGTTTCTTACGAGCAGTACTTC CASSFPEVQGARVSYEQYF
TRBJ1-6 TRBV10-3 NA TRBD1 TGTGCCATCAGAGCCGGGACAGAGATTAATTCACCCCTCCACTTT CAIRAGTEINSPLHF
TRBJ2-1 TRBV7-9 NA TRBD1 TGTGCCAGCAGCTTAGCCGCCGGGACAGCCGACAATGAGCAGTTCTTC CASSLAAGTADNEQFF
TRBJ2-2 TRBV7-6 NA NA TGTGCCAGCAGCCCGGACACAAACACCGGGGAGCTGTTTTTT CASSPDTNTGELFF
TRBJ1-1 TRBV9 NA NA TGTGCCAGCAGCGTTGGGGCAGGCACTGAAGCTTTCTTT CASSVGAGTEAFF
TRBJ2-4 TRBV28 NA TRBD2 TGTGCCAGCAGTTTATCTAGCGGAGGGGCTCAGTACTTC CASSLSSGGAQYF
TRBJ2-1 TRBV5-4 NA NA TGTGCCAGCAGCCCCTGGACTCCACCCTCCTACAATGAGCAGTTCTTC CASSPWTPPSYNEQFF
TRBJ1-1 TRBV6-1 NA NA TGTGCCAGCAGTGAGAGGAACAGGGCTGCTGAAGCTTTCTTT CASSERNRAAEAFF
TRBJ2-2 TRBV27 NA NA TGTGCCAGCAGTTTATTTAGCGGGGAGCTGTTTTTT CASSLFSGELFF
TRBJ2-7 TRBV18 once NA TGTGCCAGCTCACCTTCAGGGCCCCTCGACGAGTACGAGCAGTACTTC CASSPSGPLDEYEQYF
TRBJ2-7 TRBV9 NA NA TGTGCCAGCAGCGCCCCCGGGGGCTACGAGCAGTACTTC CASSAPGGYEQYF
TRBJ1-2 TRBV4-1 NA NA TGCGCCAGCAGCCAAGATGACGGGTTGGGCTATGGCTACACCTTC CASSQDDGLGYGYTF